This passage covers 30 T cell receptor beta chains from one sample sequenced in a study of beta chain features in type 1 diabetes. The entirety of the isolated RNA underwent reverse transcription, so expressed TCRB transcripts were sequenced. Sequencing was performed with immunoSEQ multiplex PCR; in TCRdb, only in-frame clones are kept and a portion is missing. The table lists 310,000 or so clones, about 11% of them singletons. Material: naive CD4+ T cells from blood. Receptors were obtained from a woman aged 25 to 39 in good health.

The chain is built from TRBV7-3 and TRBJ2-3, with TRBD2 matching over 12 bases. The V gene end was trimmed by 5 bases and the J gene end by 3 bases; junction bases not matched to a gene: 3. CDR1 SGHTA and CDR2 FQGTGA come from the germline V gene. CDR3 length: 15 amino acids. CDR3 amino acids: CASSRLAGVTDTQYF. For the CDR3, the DNA is TGTGCCAGCAGCCGACTAGCGGGAGTAACAGATACGCAGTATTTT. The full variable domain, completed using reference TRBV7-3 and TRBJ2-3, is GAGVSQTPSNKVTEKGKYVELRCDPISGHTALYWYRQSLGQGPEFLIYFQGTGAADDSGLPNDRFFAVRPEGSVSTLKIQRTERGDSAVYLCASSRLAGVTDTQYFGPGTRLTVL.

The sample holds a few counts of this clone. J is TRBJ2-5 and V is TRBV5-4; tentative D call: TRBD1 (5 bases). Germline CDR1 is SGHNT and CDR2 is YYREEE (reference sequence). The CDR3 runs 13 residues. V shed 2 bases and J shed 4 bases, with 9 bases lying between them. CDR3 in DNA: TGTGCCAGCAGCTTATCAGGGCCAGAGACCCAGTACTTC. It encodes CASSLSGPETQYF.

The gene calls are TRBV4-2 and TRBJ2-1; TRBD2 matches 9 bases. Looked up from germline, CDR1 is LGHNA and CDR2 is YNFKEQ. The CDR3 spans 15 residues. The ends lost 1 base at V and 4 bases at J; junction bases unmatched: 2. CDR3 DNA: TGTGCCAGCAGCCAAGCGACTAGCGGTTACAATGAGCAGTTCTTC. This encodes CASSQATSGYNEQFF.

This chain uses TRBV4-3 with TRBJ1-2, with D possibly being TRBD1 (6 bases). V lost 0 bases, J lost 7 bases, and 15 bases lay in between. Germline assignment: CDR1 LGHNA and CDR2 YSLEER. The CDR3 is made up of 15 amino acids. CDR3 loop: CASSQEPGVIGGYTF. The CDR3, as DNA: TGCGCCAGCAGCCAAGAACCAGGGGTAATTGGTGGCTACACCTTC.

The V and J genes are TRBV7-2 and TRBJ2-3, with a tentative D call TRBD2 (6 bases). The germline gives CDR1 SGHTA, CDR2 FQGNSA. V lost 8 bases and J 5 bases, leaving 14 bases between the germline ends. This CDR3 comprises 13 residues. The CDR3 spells CASSLRGGDTQYF. CDR3 nucleotides: TGTGCCAGCTCATTGAGGGGAGGAGATACGCAGTATTTT. Based on the CDR3 plus reference TRBV7-2 and TRBJ2-3, the full variable domain is GAGVSQSPSNKVTEKGKDVELRCDPISGHTALYWYRQSLGQGLEFLIYFQGNSAPDKSGLPSDRFSAERTGGSVSTLTIQRTQQEDSAVYLCASSLRGGDTQYFGPGTRLTVL.

CDR3 in amino acids: CASSPAGDTMGEQYF. DNA for the CDR3: TGTGCCAGCTCACCAGCGGGGGACACGATGGGCGAGCAGTACTTC. The chain has TRBV18 and TRBJ2-7; D possibly corresponds to TRBD2 (7 bases). This CDR3 has 15 residues. V was cut by 2 bases and J by 6 bases, with 17 bases left in between. Germline V lookup: CDR1 KGHSH, CDR2 LQKENI.

The chain joins TRBV7-2 to TRBJ2-1; 7 bases agree with TRBD2. The V gene's germline CDR1 is SGHTA and CDR2 FQGNSA. J was trimmed by 3 bases and V by 1 base; bases with no gene match: 3. This CDR3 is built from 15 residues. CDR3 nucleotides: TGTGCCAGCAGCTTAGGACTAGCCCTCTACAATGAGCAGTTCTTC. Protein: CASSLGLALYNEQFF.

For this clone: This sample includes further DNA sequences coding for the same CDR3. The gene calls are TRBV6-5 and TRBJ2-3; 11 bases map to TRBD2. The CDR3 extends over 14 amino acids. Germline loops: CDR1 MNHEY, CDR2 SVGAGI. The V segment lost 6 bases and the J segment 1 base; nucleotides outside the gene matches: 0. The CDR3 loop reads CASRLAGGTDTQYF. As DNA, the CDR3 is TGTGCCAGCAGACTAGCGGGGGGCACAGATACGCAGTATTTT.

The table lists this clone with a few counts. The J gene is TRBJ2-1, the V gene TRBV28, with D perhaps matching TRBD1 (6 bases). The V and J ends lost 6 bases and 5 bases respectively, with 11 bases between them. Germline assignment: CDR1 MDHEN and CDR2 SYDVKM. This CDR3 spans 13 amino acids. The CDR3 here is CASRSGQNNEQFF. CDR3 coding DNA: TGTGCCAGCAGATCAGGACAGAACAATGAGCAGTTCTTC. The variable domain in full, with the rest retrieved from reference TRBV28 and TRBJ2-1, is DVKVTQSSRYLVKRTGEKVFLECVQDMDHENMFWYRQDPGLGLRLIYFSYDVKMKEKGDIPEGYSVSREKKERFSLILESASTNQTSMYLCASRSGQNNEQFFGPGTRLTVL.

This chain connects TRBV14 to TRBJ1-2; the D gene is possibly TRBD1 (6 bases). CDR1 SGHDN and CDR2 FVKESK come from the germline V gene. The V gene lost 1 base and the J gene lost 8 bases, with 17 bases spanning the gap. The CDR3 runs 15 residues. The CDR3 region has the DNA TGTGCCAGCAGCCAAGTCTCTACAGGGACCGGGGGCTACACCTTC. Its protein product is CASSQVSTGTGGYTF.

V gene TRBV27 combines with J gene TRBJ1-1, with 9 positions matching TRBD1. This CDR3 is built from 15 residues. V lost 3 bases, J lost 7 bases, and 9 bases stayed unmatched. CDR1 is MNHEY, CDR2 SMNVEV, per germline (reference sequence). CDR3 sequence: CASSFLNPGQGEAFF. The CDR3 DNA sequence: TGTGCCAGCAGTTTCCTAAATCCGGGACAGGGTGAAGCTTTCTTT.

This clone was seen a few times. V and J are TRBV9 and TRBJ2-1; 9 positions agree with TRBD2. J lost 5 bases, V lost 2 bases, and 5 bases had no gene match. Germline V gene sequence: CDR1 SGDLS, CDR2 YYNGEE. The CDR3 has 15 amino acids. This CDR3 is CASSVGRLADNEQFF. In nucleotides, the CDR3 is TGTGCCAGCAGCGTCGGGAGACTAGCGGACAATGAGCAGTTCTTC.

The chain employs TRBV5-1 and TRBJ1-1; D unclear. Trimming shortened V by 1 base and J by 2 bases, and 9 bases separated the two germline ends. Germline CDR1 is SGHRS and CDR2 is YFSETQ. This CDR3 is built from 14 residues. CDR3 in amino acids: CASSLMSDNTEAFF. The CDR3 DNA is TGCGCCAGCAGCTTGATGTCAGATAACACTGAAGCTTTCTTT.

The sample holds a few counts of this clone. The rearrangement joins TRBV4-3 to TRBJ1-2, with TRBD1 matching over 10 bases. V was pared by 0 bases and J by 7 bases, with 8 bases of the junction left unmatched. The germline gives CDR1 LGHNA, CDR2 YSLEER. The CDR3 is 16 residues long. CDR3 bases: TGCGCCAGCAGCCAAGAATGGGGGACAGGGGATTTTGGCTACACCTTC. The encoded protein is CASSQEWGTGDFGYTF.

CDR3 protein: CATSRKLWQGGVGVGADTQYF. Here the CDR3 DNA reads TGTGCCACCAGCAGAAAGCTTTGGCAGGGAGGTGTTGGCGTGGGTGCAGATACGCAGTATTTT. J is TRBJ2-3 and V is TRBV15; weak D call: TRBD2 (6 bases). V was shortened by 2 bases and J by 4 bases, with 31 bases between the two germline ends. This CDR3 comprises 21 residues. The germline V gene encodes CDR1 LNHNV and CDR2 YYDKDF (reference sequence).

This chain connects TRBV9 to TRBJ2-6; D possibly corresponds to TRBD1 (6 bases). V lost 7 bases and J 4 bases, leaving 12 bases between the germline ends. Germline CDR1 reads SGDLS; CDR2 reads YYNGEE. The CDR3 is made up of 14 amino acids. The CDR3 DNA is TGTGCCAGCCGCCCAGGGGCAGGGGCCAACGTCCTGACTTTC. Translation gives CASRPGAGANVLTF.

The chain couples TRBV29-1 to TRBJ2-1; TRBD1 aligns across 10 bases. J was trimmed by 3 bases and V by 7 bases; bases with no gene match: 3. Germline CDR1 and CDR2: SQVTM and ANQGSEA. This CDR3 spans 13 amino acids. CDR3 bases: TGCAGCGGGAGGACAGGGGGCTACAATGAGCAGTTCTTC. It translates to CSGRTGGYNEQFF.

This clone was seen only a few times. The gene calls are TRBV9 and TRBJ1-1; maybe TRBD1 (5 bases). V was trimmed by 2 bases and J by 7 bases, leaving 12 bases between them. Germline lookup yields CDR1 SGDLS and CDR2 YYNGEE. This CDR3 contains 13 residues. The DNA for the CDR3 is TGTGCCAGCAGCGTCCAGCCCGGGGGTGAAGCTTTCTTT. The encoded protein is CASSVQPGGEAFF.

The V and J genes are TRBV7-3 and TRBJ2-2; D gene uncertain. The CDR3 sequence is 14 residues long. Between the trimmed V and J ends, which lost 0 bases and 4 bases, there was a span of 6 bases. Germline V gene lookup returns CDR1 SGHTA and CDR2 FQGTGA. The CDR3 protein is CASSLTIGTGELFF. The CDR3 coding sequence is TGTGCCAGCAGCTTAACCATCGGCACCGGGGAGCTGTTTTTT.

The V gene is TRBV29-1, the J gene TRBJ2-5, with 10 bases lining up with TRBD2. Per germline, CDR1 SQVTM and CDR2 ANQGSEA. The CDR3 spans 16 residues. V dropped 1 base and J dropped 4; count of bases not matched to a gene: 9. CDR3: CSVEGIAGGPRETQYF. The DNA for the CDR3 is TGCAGCGTTGAAGGGATAGCGGGAGGCCCCCGAGAGACCCAGTACTTC.

The chain links TRBV5-4 to TRBJ1-2, with TRBD1 identical over 7 bases. J lost 7 bases, V lost 7 bases, and 13 bases had no gene match. The CDR3 runs to 14 residues. Germline assignment: CDR1 SGHNT and CDR2 YYREEE (reference sequence). The CDR3 DNA reads as TGTGCCAGCCAAACCAAGGACAGGTCGAGTGGCTACACCTTC. It is translated as CASQTKDRSSGYTF.

The chain couples TRBV30 to TRBJ2-7; the match to TRBD1 covers 10 bases. Germline V gene sequence: CDR1 GTSNPN, CDR2 SVGIG (reference sequence). The CDR3 is 17 residues long. V shed 2 bases, J shed 3 bases, and the junction held 13 bases outside the gene matches. The CDR3 here is CAWSTQGARTGGYEQYF. Written as DNA, the CDR3 is TGTGCCTGGAGTACTCAAGGGGCCCGGACAGGGGGCTACGAGCAGTACTTC.

This clone occurred a few times. The chain links TRBV6-5 to TRBJ2-7; TRBD1 aligns across 7 bases. The CDR3 length is 14 residues. The V segment lost 6 bases and the J segment 2 bases; nucleotides outside the gene matches: 7. Germline CDR1 reads MNHEY; CDR2 reads SVGAGI. CDR3: CASSRQGIAYEQYF. For the CDR3, the DNA is TGTGCCAGCAGCCGACAGGGTATTGCCTACGAGCAGTACTTC.

This clone occurred a few times. The chain uses TRBV7-9 and TRBJ2-7; possible D gene TRBD2, 5 bases. The germline V gene encodes CDR1 SEHNR and CDR2 FQNEAQ (reference sequence). Trimming removed 1 base at V and 5 bases at J, with 6 bases between. The CDR3 runs 12 residues. This CDR3 is CASSLVGDEQYF. The CDR3 coding sequence is TGTGCCAGCAGCTTAGTCGGGGACGAGCAGTACTTC.

The V and J genes are TRBV9 and TRBJ2-7; no definite D call. The V end was cut by 0 bases, the J end by 6 bases, with 10 bases between. This CDR3 has 13 residues. Germline CDR1 is SGDLS and CDR2 is YYNGEE. CDR3 sequence (DNA): TGTGCCAGCAGCGTAGGGGCATCCGGCGAGCAGTACTTC. It specifies CASSVGASGEQYF.

This clone was counted between two and nine times. The junction does not match germline at one end; this may be a read error. This chain links TRBV7-9 with TRBJ1-2; 7 bases agree with TRBD1. Germline loops: CDR1 SEHNR, CDR2 FQNEAQ (reference sequence). CDR3 length equals 13 residues. This CDR3 is CASSSMGDRATDF. DNA for the CDR3: TGTGCCAGCTCCAGCATGGGTGACAGGGCGACCGACTTC. Variable domain in full (rest from reference TRBV7-9 and TRBJ1-2): DTGVSQNPRHKITKRGQNVTFRCDPISEHNRLYWYRQTLGQGPEFLTYFQNEAQLEKSRLLSDRFSAERPKGSFSTLEIQRTEQGDSAMYLCASSSMGDRATDFGSGTRLTVV.

As DNA, the CDR3 is TGTGCCAGCTTGGACGGGGGAGGGAGACTAGCGGGGAGGGGAGAGACCCAGTACTTC. Protein: CASLDGGGRLAGRGETQYF. This chain joins TRBV21-1 and TRBJ2-5; the DNA was not compared with TRBD2, the D call given in the table. TRBV21-1 is tagged as a pseudogene. There are 19 residues in the CDR3.

The V and J genes are TRBV6-5 and TRBJ2-3; a possible D gene is TRBD2 (6 bases). CDR1 and CDR2 (germline): MNHEY, SVGAGI. V dropped 1 base and J dropped 6 bases, with 14 bases sitting between them. The CDR3 sequence is 15 residues long. CDR3 loop: CASSYLGGKGDTQYF. Here the CDR3 DNA reads TGTGCCAGCAGTTACTTGGGGGGAAAAGGGGATACGCAGTATTTT.

There are a few counts of this clone. This CDR3 reads CASSAHGGTDTQYF. For the CDR3, the DNA is TGTGCCAGCAGCGCCCACGGGGGCACAGATACGCAGTATTTT. V and J are TRBV9 and TRBJ2-3; D might be TRBD2 (5 bases). Germline V gene sequence: CDR1 SGDLS, CDR2 YYNGEE. This CDR3 is 14 amino acids long. Trimming stripped 3 bases from V and 1 base from J, with 9 bases between.

The chain has TRBV7-3 and TRBJ2-3; TRBD2 aligns across 12 bases. This CDR3 spans 17 amino acids. Looked up from germline, CDR1 is SGHTA and CDR2 is FQGTGA. V lost 0 bases and J lost 4; bases outside the gene matches: 5. The CDR3 DNA sequence: TGTGCCAGCAGCTTAACTGCGACTAGCGGGGGCCCAGATACGCAGTATTTT. Its translation: CASSLTATSGGPDTQYF.